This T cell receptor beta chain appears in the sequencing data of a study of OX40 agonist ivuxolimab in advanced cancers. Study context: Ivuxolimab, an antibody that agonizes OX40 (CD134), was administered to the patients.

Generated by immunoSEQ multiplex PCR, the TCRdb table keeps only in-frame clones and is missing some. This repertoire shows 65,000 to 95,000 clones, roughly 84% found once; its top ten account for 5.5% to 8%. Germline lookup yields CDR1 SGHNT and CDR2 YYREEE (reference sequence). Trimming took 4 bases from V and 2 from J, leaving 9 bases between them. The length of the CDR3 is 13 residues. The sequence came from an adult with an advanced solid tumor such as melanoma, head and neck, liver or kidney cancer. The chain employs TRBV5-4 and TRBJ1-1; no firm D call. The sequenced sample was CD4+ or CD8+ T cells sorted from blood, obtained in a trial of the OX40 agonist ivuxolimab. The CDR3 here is CASSMGSNTEAFF. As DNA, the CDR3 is TGTGCCAGCAGCATGGGATCTAACACTGAAGCTTTCTTT. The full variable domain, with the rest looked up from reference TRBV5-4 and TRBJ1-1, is ETGVTQSPTHLIKTRGQQVTLRCSSQSGHNTVSWYQQALGQGPQFIFQYYREEENGRGNFPPRFSGLQFPNYSSELNVNALELDDSALYLCASSMGSNTEAFFGQGTRLTVV.